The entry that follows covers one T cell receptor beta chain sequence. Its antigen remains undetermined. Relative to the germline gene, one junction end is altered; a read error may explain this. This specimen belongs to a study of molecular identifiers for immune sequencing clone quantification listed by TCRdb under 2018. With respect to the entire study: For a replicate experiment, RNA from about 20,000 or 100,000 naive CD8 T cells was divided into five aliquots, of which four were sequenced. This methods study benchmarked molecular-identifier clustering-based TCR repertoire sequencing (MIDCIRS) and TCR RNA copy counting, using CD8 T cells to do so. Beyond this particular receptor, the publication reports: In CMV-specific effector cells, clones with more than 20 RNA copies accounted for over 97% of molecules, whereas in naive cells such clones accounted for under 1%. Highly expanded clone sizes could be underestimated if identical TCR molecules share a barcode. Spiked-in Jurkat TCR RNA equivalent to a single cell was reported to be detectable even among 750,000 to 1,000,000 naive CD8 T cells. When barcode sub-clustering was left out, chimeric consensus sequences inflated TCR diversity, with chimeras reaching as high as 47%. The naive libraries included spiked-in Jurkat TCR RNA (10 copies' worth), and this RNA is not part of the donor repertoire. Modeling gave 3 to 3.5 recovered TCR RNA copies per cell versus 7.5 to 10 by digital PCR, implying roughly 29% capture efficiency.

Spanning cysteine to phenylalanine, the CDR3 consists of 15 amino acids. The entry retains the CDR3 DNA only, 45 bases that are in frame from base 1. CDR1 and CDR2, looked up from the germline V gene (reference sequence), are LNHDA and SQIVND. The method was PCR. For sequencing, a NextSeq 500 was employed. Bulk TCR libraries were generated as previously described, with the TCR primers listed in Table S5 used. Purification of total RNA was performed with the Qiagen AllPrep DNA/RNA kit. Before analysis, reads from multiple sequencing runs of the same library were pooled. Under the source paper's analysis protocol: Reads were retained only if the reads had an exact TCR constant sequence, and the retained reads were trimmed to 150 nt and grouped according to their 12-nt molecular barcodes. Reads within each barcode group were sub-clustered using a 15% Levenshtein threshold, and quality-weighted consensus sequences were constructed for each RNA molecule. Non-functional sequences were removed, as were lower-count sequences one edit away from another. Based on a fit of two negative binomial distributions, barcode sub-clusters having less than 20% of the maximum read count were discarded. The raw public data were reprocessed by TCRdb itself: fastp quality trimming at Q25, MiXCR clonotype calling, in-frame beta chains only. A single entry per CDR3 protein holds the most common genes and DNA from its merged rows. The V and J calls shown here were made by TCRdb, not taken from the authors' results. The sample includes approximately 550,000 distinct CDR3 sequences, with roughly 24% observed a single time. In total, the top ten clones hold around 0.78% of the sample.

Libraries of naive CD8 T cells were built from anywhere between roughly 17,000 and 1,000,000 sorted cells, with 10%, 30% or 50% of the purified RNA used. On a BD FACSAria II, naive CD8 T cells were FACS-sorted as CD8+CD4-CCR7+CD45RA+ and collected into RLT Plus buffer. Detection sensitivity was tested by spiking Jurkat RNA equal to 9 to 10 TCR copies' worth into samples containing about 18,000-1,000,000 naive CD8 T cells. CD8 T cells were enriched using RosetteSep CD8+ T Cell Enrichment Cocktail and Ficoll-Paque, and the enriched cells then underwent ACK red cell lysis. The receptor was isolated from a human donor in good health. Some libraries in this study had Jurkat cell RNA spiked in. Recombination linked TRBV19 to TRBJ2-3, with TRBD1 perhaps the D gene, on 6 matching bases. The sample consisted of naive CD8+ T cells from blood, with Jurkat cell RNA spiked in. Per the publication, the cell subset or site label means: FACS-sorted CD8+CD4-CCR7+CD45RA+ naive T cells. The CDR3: CVSSARTASTDTQYF. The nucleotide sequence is TGTGTCAGTAGTGCCCGGACAGCCAGCACAGATACGCAGTATTTT.